This TCR beta chain was profiled in a study of memory CD4+ T cells and cytomegalovirus serostatus. Findings of the study overall: The CMV-associated TCR signature appears largely within the CD4+ memory repertoire.

In regard to this clone: No antigen is known for it.

Sequencing was performed with immunoSEQ multiplex PCR; in TCRdb, only in-frame clones are kept and a portion is missing. This table holds 35,000 to 45,000 clones, 70% to 80% found once. The sort gate was single viable CD3+CD4+CD8-CD45RO+ cells for memory CD4+ T cells. The source is an adult in good health and CMV-seronegative. Sequencing was carried out using memory CD4+ T cells from blood.

CDR3 loop: CASRRQGTETQYF. The CDR3, as DNA: TGTGCCAGCAGAAGACAGGGGACGGAGACGCAGTATTTT. The J gene is TRBJ2-3, the V gene TRBV6-1; 8 bases agree with TRBD1. Trimming removed 6 bases from V and 9 bases from J; junction bases left unmatched: 8. The CDR3 has 13 residues. Per germline, CDR1 MNHNS and CDR2 SASEGT.